Given below is one T cell receptor beta chain in context. There are a few counts of this clone. The antigen this receptor binds is unknown. Base qualities are missing; no much larger clone stands one base away. TCRbeta CDR3 regions were amplified from genomic DNA by means of the immunoSEQ Assay, a bias-controlled multiplex PCR. The paper's data handling went like this. The number of nucleated cells in each sample was estimated from the amplification of reference gene primers within the assay. To quantify the absolute abundance of each unique TCRbeta CDR3 rearrangement, sequence reads were collapsed and filtered. For each sample, productive Simpson clonality was calculated as the square root of Simpson's diversity index over productive rearrangements. The source is immuneACCESS, and TCRdb retained only in-frame sequences with V and J called. Part of the clones is not carried over; for the studies checked, unresolved V genes explain less than half of this, and the remainder is unexplained. That table gives V, J and clone size, and the DNA gave D and trimming. Present in this sample are tens of thousands of clones, 80% to 90% of which were seen just once. Clones ranked in the top ten supply around 39% of the sample.

Whole blood was collected in K2EDTA tubes by collaborating institutions according to the institutions' own protocols. Collaborator samples were shipped for TCRbeta analysis as frozen whole blood, isolated PBMCs, or DNA extracted from either sample type. These data originate in a study of blood T cell repertoires in COVID-19 (dated by TCRdb to 2019 to 2021). General notes on the study: The collaborator samples originated in the United States, Italy and Spain and spanned the acute and convalescent phases of COVID-19. Deeply sampled blood TCRbeta repertoires from subjects exposed to, actively infected with, or recovered from COVID-19 were included in the dataset. HLA class I and class II types, where available, came from metadata supplied by the sample provider rather than from assay-based typing. The sample metadata nearly always contained a de-identified subject ID, COVID-19 status, age in years and sex. The samples were drawn from the first 160 participants of the ongoing ImmuneRACE study and from 1,254 subjects provided by 6 global collaborators. The material from the prospective study consisted of cDNA or gDNA derived from T cells, B-cell-depleted T cells, or PBMCs. A freely available public database, intended as a resource for researchers studying the immune response to SARS-CoV-2, is where the repertoires were released. The paper as a whole reports these results and caveats: The amount of clinical and demographic metadata varied by source and participant and was provided uncurated.

CDR3 length: 15 amino acids, cysteine to phenylalanine. The sequence is cut down to CDR3 DNA, 45 bases in frame from base 1. CDR1 is given as MNHEY and CDR2 as SVGAGI, both from the germline V gene. Compared with germline, V lacks 6 bases and J lacks 4 bases; bases without a gene match: 5. In this chain, TRBV6-5 is recombined with TRBJ2-3, with 12 bases matching TRBD2. Sequencing used peripheral blood. This TCR was sampled from an elderly man with active or convalescent COVID-19. At the DNA level, the sequence is TGTGCCAGCAGGCTGGGACTAGCGGGTTCAGATACGCAGTATTTT. The resulting protein is CASRLGLAGSDTQYF.